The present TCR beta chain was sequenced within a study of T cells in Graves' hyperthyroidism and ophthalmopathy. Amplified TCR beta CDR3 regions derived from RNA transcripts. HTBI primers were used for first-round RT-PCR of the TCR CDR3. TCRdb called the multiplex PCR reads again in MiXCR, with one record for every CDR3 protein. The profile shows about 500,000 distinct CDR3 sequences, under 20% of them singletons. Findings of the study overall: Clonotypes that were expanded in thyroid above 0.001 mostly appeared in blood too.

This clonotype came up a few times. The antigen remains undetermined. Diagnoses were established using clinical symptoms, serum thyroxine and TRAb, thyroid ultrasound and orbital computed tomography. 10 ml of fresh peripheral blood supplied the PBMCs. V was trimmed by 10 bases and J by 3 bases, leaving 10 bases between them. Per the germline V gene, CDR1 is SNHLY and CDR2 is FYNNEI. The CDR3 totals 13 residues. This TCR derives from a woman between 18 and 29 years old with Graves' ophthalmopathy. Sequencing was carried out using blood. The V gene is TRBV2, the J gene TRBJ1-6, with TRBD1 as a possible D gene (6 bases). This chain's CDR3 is CATVDSYNSPLHF. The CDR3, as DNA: TGTGCCACCGTGGACAGCTATAATTCACCCCTCCACTTT.